This T cell receptor (beta chain) emerged from a study of blood T cell repertoires in COVID-19. Study in general: Acute and convalescent COVID-19 specimens originated in the United States, Italy and Spain. In each case, the material was cDNA or gDNA derived from T cells, B-cell-depleted T cells, or PBMCs.

Clones were read by immunoSEQ multiplex PCR, and TCRdb kept only the in-frame ones, dropping some. Found here are fewer than 110,000 clones, 70% to 90% of them singletons; the top ten hold under 4%. Germline CDR1 MGHRA, CDR2 YSYEKL. The V end was cut by 2 bases, the J end by 7 bases, with 9 bases between. The CDR3 contains 13 residues. The source of this sequence is a man aged 45-65 years in a cohort sampled during active COVID-19. The V call is TRBV4-1, the J call TRBJ1-5; D is unresolved. The specimen sequenced was peripheral blood. CDR3 DNA sequence: TGCGCCAGCAGCCAAAGACTTTTGCAGCCCCAGCATTTT. This gives the protein CASSQRLLQPQHF.